A selection of T cell receptor beta chains follows, all from one sample in a study of T cells after yellow fever vaccination. TCRdb used MiXCR to reprocess the 5' RACE reads, holding one entry per CDR3 protein. The sample records 250,000 to 400,000 distinct CDR3 sequences, roughly 4.3% being singletons. Sequenced here: PBMCs, sampled 5 days after the yellow fever booster vaccination. The receptor source for this set is a man between 18 and 35 years old who received the YFV17D yellow fever vaccine. Both conserved end residues are part of each CDR3. A D gene is named only where the DNA matches it firmly. Some rows mark clone size as missing; the rest say once, few, many or name a class of expanded clone.

J gene,clone size,D gene,V gene,CDR3 protein,CDR3 DNA
TRBJ2-5,many,TRBD1,TRBV15,CATRATRGPSQETQYF,TGTGCCACCAGAGCTACAAGGGGGCCGTCTCAAGAGACCCAGTACTTC
TRBJ1-2,many,NA,TRBV6-5,CASSYSGVANYGYTF,TGTGCCAGCAGTTACTCGGGAGTTGCTAACTATGGCTACACCTTC
TRBJ2-1,many,NA,TRBV5-1,CASSPDLPGGEQFF,TGCGCCAGCAGCCCCGACCTACCCGGAGGTGAGCAGTTCTTC
TRBJ1-3,few,TRBD1,TRBV9,CASSVGSGQGVSGNTIYF,TGTGCCAGCAGCGTAGGCTCGGGACAGGGGGTCTCTGGAAACACCATATATTTT
TRBJ2-1,many,TRBD2,TRBV12-3/TRBV12-4,CASSFGSGGPYEDNEQFF,TGTGCCAGCAGTTTCGGTAGCGGGGGGCCGTACGAGGACAATGAGCAGTTCTTC
TRBJ2-3,few,NA,TRBV11-2,CASSLPGHRTDTQYF,TGTGCCAGCAGCTTACCGGGACATCGCACAGATACGCAGTATTTT
TRBJ2-7,many,NA,TRBV10-2,CASSRRETYEQYF,TGCGCCAGTTCTAGGCGGGAAACCTACGAGCAGTACTTC
TRBJ2-2,NA,TRBD1,TRBV7-9,CASSYRDSLNTGELFF,TGTGCCAGCAGCTACCGGGACAGCCTGAACACCGGGGAGCTGTTTTTT
TRBJ1-1,many,NA,TRBV11-2,CASTGDTQAFF,TGTGCCAGCACCGGGGACACTCAAGCTTTCTTT
TRBJ2-5,many,NA,TRBV6-2/TRBV6-3,CASSPTSEETQYF,TGTGCCAGCAGCCCCACTTCTGAAGAGACCCAGTACTTC
TRBJ2-3,many,NA,TRBV7-2,CASSASRSDTQYF,TGTGCCAGCAGCGCCTCGCGTTCAGATACGCAGTATTTT
TRBJ1-5,NA,TRBD1,TRBV9,CASSVGQGTNQPQHF,TGTGCCAGCAGCGTAGGACAGGGTACAAATCAGCCCCAGCATTTT
TRBJ1-3,many,NA,TRBV12-3/TRBV12-4,CASSAMGAGNTIYF,TGTGCCAGCAGCGCAATGGGTGCTGGAAACACCATATATTTT
TRBJ2-1,NA,TRBD1,TRBV15,CATRPPRDSNEQFF,TGTGCCACCAGACCCCCTAGGGACAGCAATGAGCAGTTCTTC
TRBJ2-5,NA,TRBD1,TRBV5-1,CASSLEAGGRETQYF,TGCGCCAGCAGCTTGGAGGCAGGGGGCCGGGAGACCCAGTACTTC
TRBJ2-5,few,NA,TRBV4-2,CASSQEVLSGQGTQYF,TGTGCCAGCAGCCAAGAAGTCCTTTCGGGGCAAGGGACCCAGTACTTC
TRBJ1-5,NA,TRBD1,TRBV5-6,CASSPSGTGDQPQHF,TGTGCCAGCAGCCCGTCCGGGACAGGGGATCAGCCCCAGCATTTT
TRBJ2-3,NA,NA,TRBV20-1,CSARDPGQGTDTQYF,TGCAGTGCTAGAGATCCGGGACAAGGCACAGATACGCAGTATTTT
TRBJ1-1,NA,NA,TRBV7-9,CASSSYGTEAFF,TGTGCCAGCAGTTCTTATGGCACTGAAGCTTTCTTT
TRBJ2-5,many,NA,TRBV28,CASSFQGSRETQYF,TGTGCCAGCAGTTTCCAGGGATCCCGGGAGACCCAGTACTTC
TRBJ1-2,few,NA,TRBV7-2,CASSFEGGGPENYGYTF,TGTGCCAGCAGCTTCGAGGGGGGAGGGCCAGAAAACTATGGCTACACCTTC
TRBJ1-1,few,NA,TRBV24-1,CATSGGGGTEAFF,TGTGCCACCAGTGGAGGGGGAGGCACTGAAGCTTTCTTT
TRBJ2-3,many,TRBD1,TRBV7-2,CASSWARGPTDTQYF,TGTGCCAGCAGCTGGGCCAGGGGGCCGACAGATACGCAGTATTTT
TRBJ1-1,many,NA,TRBV20-1,CSAPPGNTEAFF,TGCAGTGCGCCACCGGGGAACACTGAAGCTTTCTTT
TRBJ2-6,NA,NA,TRBV20-1,CSARDSKMGANVLTF,TGCAGTGCTAGAGATTCAAAGATGGGGGCCAACGTCCTGACTTTC
TRBJ2-1,NA,NA,TRBV7-2,CASSRMGNEQFF,TGTGCCAGCAGCCGGATGGGTAATGAGCAGTTCTTC
TRBJ2-3,many,TRBD2,TRBV9,CASSVGPPGLASDTQYF,TGTGCCAGCAGCGTAGGACCCCCGGGACTAGCTTCAGATACGCAGTATTTT
TRBJ2-7,many,NA,TRBV30,CAWGDAYEQYF,TGTGCCTGGGGGGACGCCTACGAGCAGTACTTC
TRBJ1-5,NA,NA,TRBV29-1,CSVVWGPNQPQHF,TGCAGCGTTGTTTGGGGTCCCAATCAGCCCCAGCATTTT
TRBJ1-3,many,NA,TRBV7-2,CASSGAGNTIYF,TGTGCCAGCAGCGGGGCTGGAAACACCATATATTTT
TRBJ1-2,many,TRBD1,TRBV6-1,CASSAGTGGNYGYTF,TGTGCCAGCAGTGCCGGGACAGGGGGCAACTATGGCTACACCTTC
TRBJ1-4,NA,NA,TRBV5-1,CASSVAQEAKLFF,TGCGCCAGCAGCGTCGCCCAGGAGGCAAAACTGTTTTTT
TRBJ2-3,NA,NA,TRBV12-3/TRBV12-4,CASSFPQGSTDTQYF,TGTGCCAGCAGTTTCCCCCAGGGTAGCACAGATACGCAGTATTTT
TRBJ2-2,few,NA,TRBV7-8,CASSLGEELFF,TGTGCCAGCAGCTTAGGAGAGGAGCTGTTTTTT
TRBJ1-4,many,NA,TRBV6-2/TRBV6-3,CASSYFGRREKLFF,TGTGCCAGCAGTTACTTTGGACGCAGAGAAAAACTGTTTTTT
TRBJ2-4,few,NA,TRBV4-3,CASSQTGTETIQYF,TGCGCCAGCAGCCAAACCGGGACGGAAACAATTCAGTACTTC
TRBJ1-2,few,NA,TRBV18,CASNSPGNYGYTF,TGTGCCAGCAACTCCCCGGGCAACTATGGCTACACCTTC
TRBJ2-5,many,NA,TRBV7-2,CASSLDWGGRSKTQYF,TGTGCCAGCAGCTTAGATTGGGGGGGGCGCTCAAAGACCCAGTACTTC
TRBJ1-6,NA,TRBD1,TRBV7-2,CASSTRYRGRNRSPLHF,TGTGCCAGCAGCACACGATACAGGGGGCGAAATCGTTCACCCCTCCACTTT
TRBJ1-2,few,NA,TRBV20-1,CSVIGRDINYGYTF,TGCAGTGTTATCGGCCGGGACATTAACTATGGCTACACCTTC
TRBJ1-6,NA,TRBD1,TRBV28,CASSLTGSPLHF,TGTGCCAGCAGTTTGACAGGGTCACCCCTCCACTTT